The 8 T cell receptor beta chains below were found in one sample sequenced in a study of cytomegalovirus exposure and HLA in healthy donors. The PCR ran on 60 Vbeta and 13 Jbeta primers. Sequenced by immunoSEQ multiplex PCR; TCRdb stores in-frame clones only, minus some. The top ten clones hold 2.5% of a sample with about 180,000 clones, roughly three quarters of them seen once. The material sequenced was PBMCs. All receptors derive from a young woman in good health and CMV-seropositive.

The CDR3 DNA reads as TGTGCCACCAGCAAGGCAGGGGGCATCTACGAGCAGTACTTC. Translated, it gives CATSKAGGIYEQYF. The V call is TRBV15, the J call TRBJ2-7; 8 nucleotides line up with TRBD1. The J segment lost 3 bases and the V segment lost 4 bases, leaving 5 bases of the junction unmatched. The CDR3 has 14 residues. Germline values: CDR1 LNHNV, CDR2 YYDKDF (reference sequence).

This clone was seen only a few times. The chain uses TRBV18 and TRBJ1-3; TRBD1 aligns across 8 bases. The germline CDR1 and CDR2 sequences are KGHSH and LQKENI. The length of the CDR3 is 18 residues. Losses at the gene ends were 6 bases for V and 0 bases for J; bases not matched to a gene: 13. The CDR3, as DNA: TGTGCCAGCTCGCAAGCACCGGACAGGGCCATCTCTGGAAACACCATATATTTT. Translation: CASSQAPDRAISGNTIYF. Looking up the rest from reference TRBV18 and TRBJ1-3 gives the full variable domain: NAGVMQNPRHLVRRRGQEARLRCSPMKGHSHVYWYRQLPEEGLKFMVYLQKENIIDESGMPKERFSAEFPKEGPSILRIQQVVRGDSAAYFCASSQAPDRAISGNTIYFGEGSWLTVV.

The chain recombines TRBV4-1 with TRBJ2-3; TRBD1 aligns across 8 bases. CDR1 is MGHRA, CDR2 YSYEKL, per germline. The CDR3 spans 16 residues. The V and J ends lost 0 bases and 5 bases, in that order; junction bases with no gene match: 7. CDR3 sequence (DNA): TGCGCCAGCAGCCAAGAGTCAGGGGGCCTAGGAGATACGCAGTATTTT. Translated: CASSQESGGLGDTQYF.

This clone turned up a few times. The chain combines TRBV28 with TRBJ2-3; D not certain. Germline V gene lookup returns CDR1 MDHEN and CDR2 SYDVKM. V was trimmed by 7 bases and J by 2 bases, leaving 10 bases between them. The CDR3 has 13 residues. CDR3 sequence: CASIEENTDTQYF. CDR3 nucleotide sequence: TGTGCCAGCATTGAGGAGAACACAGATACGCAGTATTTT.

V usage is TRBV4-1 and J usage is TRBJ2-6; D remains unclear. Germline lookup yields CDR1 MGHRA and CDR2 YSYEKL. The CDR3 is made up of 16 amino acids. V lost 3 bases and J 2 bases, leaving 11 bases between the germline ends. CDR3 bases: TGCGCCAGCAGCCACCCAACAATCGCTGGGGCCAACGTCCTGACTTTC. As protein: CASSHPTIAGANVLTF.

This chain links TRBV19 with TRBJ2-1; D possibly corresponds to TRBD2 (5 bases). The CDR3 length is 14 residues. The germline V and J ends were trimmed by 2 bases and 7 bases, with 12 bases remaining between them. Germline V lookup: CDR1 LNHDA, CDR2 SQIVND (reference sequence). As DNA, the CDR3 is TGTGCCAGTAGTATATACCCTAGCAGGAATGAGCAGTTCTTC. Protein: CASSIYPSRNEQFF.

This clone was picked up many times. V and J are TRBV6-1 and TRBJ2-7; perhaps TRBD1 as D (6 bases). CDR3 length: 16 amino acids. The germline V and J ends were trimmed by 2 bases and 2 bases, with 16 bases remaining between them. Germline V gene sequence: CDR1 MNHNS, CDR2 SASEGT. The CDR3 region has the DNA TGTGCCAGCAGTGAAACGGCAGGGGAGAACGCCTACGAGCAGTACTTC. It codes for CASSETAGENAYEQYF.

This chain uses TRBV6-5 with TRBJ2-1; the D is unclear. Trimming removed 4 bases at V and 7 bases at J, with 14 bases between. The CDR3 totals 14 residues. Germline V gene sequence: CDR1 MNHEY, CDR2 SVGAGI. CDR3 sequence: CASSFGSYQNEQFF. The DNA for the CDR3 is TGTGCCAGCAGTTTCGGGTCCTACCAGAATGAGCAGTTCTTC.